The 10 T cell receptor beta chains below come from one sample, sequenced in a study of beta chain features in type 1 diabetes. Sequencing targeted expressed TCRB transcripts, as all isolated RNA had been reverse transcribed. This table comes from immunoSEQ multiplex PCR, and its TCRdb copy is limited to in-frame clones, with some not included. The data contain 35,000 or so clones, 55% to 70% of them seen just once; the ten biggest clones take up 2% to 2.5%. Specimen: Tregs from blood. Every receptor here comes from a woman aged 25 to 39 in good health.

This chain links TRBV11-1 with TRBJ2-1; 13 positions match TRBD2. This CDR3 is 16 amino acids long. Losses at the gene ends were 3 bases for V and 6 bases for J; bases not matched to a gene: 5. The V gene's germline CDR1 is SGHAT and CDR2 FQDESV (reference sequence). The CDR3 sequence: CASSLRLAGGTNEQFF. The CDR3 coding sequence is TGTGCCAGCAGCTTGAGACTAGCGGGAGGAACCAATGAGCAGTTCTTC.

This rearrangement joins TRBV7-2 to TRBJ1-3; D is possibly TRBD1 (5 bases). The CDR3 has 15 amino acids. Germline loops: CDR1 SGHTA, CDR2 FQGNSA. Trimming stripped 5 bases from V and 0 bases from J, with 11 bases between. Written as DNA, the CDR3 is TGTGCCAGCAGCCCCTCCGGGGGCTCTGGAAACACCATATATTTT. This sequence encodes CASSPSGGSGNTIYF.

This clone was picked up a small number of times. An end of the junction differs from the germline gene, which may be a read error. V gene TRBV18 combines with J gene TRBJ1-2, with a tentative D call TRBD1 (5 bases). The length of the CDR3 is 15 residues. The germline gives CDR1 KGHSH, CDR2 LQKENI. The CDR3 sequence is CASAPGARAGSGYTF. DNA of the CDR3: TGTGCCAGCGCACCTGGCGCCAGGGCCGGATCGGGCTACACCTTC.

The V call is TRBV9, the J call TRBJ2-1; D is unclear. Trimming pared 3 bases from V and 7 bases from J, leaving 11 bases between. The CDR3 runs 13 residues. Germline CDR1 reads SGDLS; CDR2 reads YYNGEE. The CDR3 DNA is TGTGCCAGCAGCGCCGCGACTCAGAATGAGCAGTTCTTC. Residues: CASSAATQNEQFF.

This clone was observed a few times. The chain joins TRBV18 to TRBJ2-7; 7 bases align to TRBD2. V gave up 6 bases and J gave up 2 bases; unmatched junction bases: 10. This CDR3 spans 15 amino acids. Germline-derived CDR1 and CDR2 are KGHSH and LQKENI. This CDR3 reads CASSPGLAETYEQYF. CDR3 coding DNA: TGTGCCAGCTCCCCGGGCCTAGCGGAGACCTACGAGCAGTACTTC.

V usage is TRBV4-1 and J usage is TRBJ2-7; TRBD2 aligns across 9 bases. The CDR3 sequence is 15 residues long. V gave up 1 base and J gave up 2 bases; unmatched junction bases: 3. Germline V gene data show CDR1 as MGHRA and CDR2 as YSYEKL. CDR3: CASSQVSGSAYEQYF. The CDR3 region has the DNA TGCGCCAGCAGCCAAGTTAGCGGGAGTGCCTACGAGCAGTACTTC.

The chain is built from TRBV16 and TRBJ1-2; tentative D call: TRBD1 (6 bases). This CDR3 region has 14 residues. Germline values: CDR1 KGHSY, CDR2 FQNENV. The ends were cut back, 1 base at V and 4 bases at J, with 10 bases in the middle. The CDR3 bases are TGTGCCAGCAGCCAATTCCAGGGGCCCTATGGCTACACCTTC. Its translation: CASSQFQGPYGYTF.

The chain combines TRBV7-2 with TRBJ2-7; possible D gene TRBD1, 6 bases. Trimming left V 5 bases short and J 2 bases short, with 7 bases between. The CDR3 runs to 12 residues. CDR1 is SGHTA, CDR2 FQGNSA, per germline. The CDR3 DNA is TGTGCCAGCAGCAACAGGGCCTACGAGCAGTACTTC. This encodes CASSNRAYEQYF.

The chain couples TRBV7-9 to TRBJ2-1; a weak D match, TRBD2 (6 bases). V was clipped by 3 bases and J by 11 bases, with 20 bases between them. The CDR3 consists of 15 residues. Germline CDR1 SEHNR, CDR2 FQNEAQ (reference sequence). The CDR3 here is CASSFINERGTQQFF. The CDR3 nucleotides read TGTGCCAGCAGCTTCATCAACGAACGGGGGACCCAGCAGTTCTTC. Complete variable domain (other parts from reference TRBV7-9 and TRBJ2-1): DTGVSQNPRHKITKRGQNVTFRCDPISEHNRLYWYRQTLGQGPEFLTYFQNEAQLEKSRLLSDRFSAERPKGSFSTLEIQRTEQGDSAMYLCASSFINERGTQQFFGPGTRLTVL.

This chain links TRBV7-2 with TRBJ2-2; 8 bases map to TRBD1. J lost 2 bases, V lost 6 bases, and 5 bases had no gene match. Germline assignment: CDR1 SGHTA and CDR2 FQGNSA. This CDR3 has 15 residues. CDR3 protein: CASSGQGINTGELFF. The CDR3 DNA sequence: TGTGCCAGCAGTGGACAGGGTATTAACACCGGGGAGCTGTTTTTT.